Detailed here is one T cell receptor beta chain. This receptor's antigen is unknown. Within one base of it there is no much larger clone, and no base qualities were kept. Blood samples were collected up to 4 times in the first month after transplant and then at least monthly when available. The library was made by the immunoSEQ multiplex PCR assay. High-throughput TCR-beta CDR3 sequencing of genomic DNA from most patients was performed by Adaptive Biotechnologies. From the authors' description of their analysis: Adaptive's ImmunoSEQ software supplied the TCR sequencing data for more than 15 patients, while MiXCR and VDJtools were used to process a few other patients. Because the origin of CDR3 nucleotide sequences shared between donor and recipient could not be assigned, those sequences were removed. To count as alloreactive, a clone needed at least 2-fold expansion over unstimulated cells and a minimum CFSE-low frequency of 0.002% (template counts) or 0.001% (read counts). A clone was considered mappable if detected in the sequenced pre-transplant spleen, lymph node, or MLR CFSE-low populations of the donor or recipient. The cumulative frequency of alloreactive clones was calculated as a percentage of all sequences, weighted by copy number. TCRdb stores this immuneACCESS table with in-frame sequences only. Part of the clones is absent; in the studies checked, under half of the shortfall reflects unresolved V genes, and no reason is known for the rest. V, J and clone size reflect that table, while D and trimming were determined from the DNA. For this sample there are some 40,000 clones; more than 80% appear just once. Of the sample, less than 4.5% is held by the ten largest clones.

CDR1 is given as SGHTA and CDR2 as FQGNSA, both from the germline V gene. The CDR3 holds 14 amino acids from the cysteine to the phenylalanine. Only the CDR3 DNA stays, 42 bases, in frame from base 1. The junction shows trimming of 6 bases on V and 4 bases on J, and the gene matches do not reach 3 bases of it. This specimen comes from a study of graft-versus-host responses after intestinal transplantation (dated by TCRdb to the early 2020s). Background on the whole study: The transplants that recipients received were multivisceral, liver-intestinal, or isolated intestinal. Samples from a few later patients were sequenced in-house on an Illumina MiSeq with MiXCR processing rather than by the commercial service. Donor T cell macrochimerism was defined as a peak of at least 4% donor T cells among recipient peripheral blood mononuclear cells. After intestinal transplantation, graft-versus-host and host-versus-graft alloreactive T cell clones in the graft, circulation and bone marrow were tracked using bulk TCR-beta CDR3 sequencing. The cohort enrolled around 25 intestinal transplant recipients including one retransplant, and a few patients lacking pretransplant specimens were excluded. Alloreactive clones were identified by sequencing pre-transplant mixed lymphocyte reaction products and comparing these products with unstimulated pre-transplant donor and recipient T cells. Every recipient was given anti-thymocyte globulin induction, then maintenance tacrolimus and steroids for approximately 3 years. What the research found in general, with its limitations: GvH clones were detected in recipient bone marrow, and some appeared earlier in ileal mucosa or blood, consistent with an intestinal mucosal origin. Conclusions were limited by the relatively low number and heterogeneity of intestinal transplant patients. High GvH to HvG T cell clonal ratios were observed in the allografts of patients with donor T cell macrochimerism. Early after transplant, declines in HvG clones were associated with peak levels of circulating GvH clones.

This sequence uses TRBV7-2 and TRBJ2-5; the central 12 bases match TRBD2. The source is a human patient who received an intestinal transplant, so some T cells may come from the graft donor. The material was PBMCs, obtained nearly 750 days after intestinal transplantation. The CDR3 region reads CASSLAGGPETQYF. The nucleotide sequence reads as follows: TGTGCCAGCAGTCTAGCGGGGGGGCCAGAGACCCAGTACTTC.